The clone carrying this T cell receptor (delta chain) has only a few counts. These data are taken from a study of gamma-delta chains in newborns, infants, children. Background on the study: Microbial exposure reportedly drives polyclonal innate γδ T cell expansion after birth.

Germline CDR1 and CDR2: GEAIGNYY and EKD. With 2 bases clipped from V and 0 bases from J, the junction kept 5 bases outside the gene matches. CDR3 length equals 18 residues. TCRdb re-processed the reads using CATT. Of 4,200 or so delta-chain clones in the sample, around 6.2% were seen once. This chain joins TRDV2 and TRDJ3, with TRDD3 matching 8 bases. The receptor was isolated from a child who was a newborn, infant or young child, either healthy, febrile or measles-vaccinated (not recorded which). Source material: blood. The CDR3 loop reads CACDILGGISWDTRQMFF. In DNA, the CDR3 is TGTGCCTGTGACATACTGGGGGGGATCTCCTGGGACACCCGACAGATGTTTTTC.